These T cell receptor beta chains were read from a single sample in a study of blood T cells in healthy people across ages. Via MiXCR, TCRdb re-called the 5' RACE reads, giving one row per CDR3 protein. The table records 1.5 million to 2 million distinct CDR3 sequences, about 30% of them present only once. Source material: blood. All receptors derive from a woman between 25 and 40 years old in good health. Both conserved end residues are part of each CDR3. Each record gives: J gene, clone size, D gene, V gene, CDR3 length, CDR3 DNA, CDR3 protein. The D gene is left open where the match is weak. Size values are once, few and many counts, or a class for expanded clones, and some rows have none.

j_call: TRBJ2-7; clone_size: many; d_call: TRBD2; v_call: TRBV15; cdr3_length: 18; cdr3_nt: TGTGCCACCAGCAGAGTCTATTCTAGCGGGAGTTTAACCTACGAGCAGTACTTC; cdr3_aa: CATSRVYSSGSLTYEQYF
j_call: TRBJ1-2; clone_size: NA; d_call: NA; v_call: TRBV20-1; cdr3_length: 14; cdr3_nt: TGCAGTGCTAGAGAAGGTCCGGGTAACTATGGCTACACCTTC; cdr3_aa: CSAREGPGNYGYTF
j_call: TRBJ1-1; clone_size: NA; d_call: TRBD1; v_call: TRBV10-3; cdr3_length: 14; cdr3_nt: TGTGCCATCAGTGACCCGACAGGGAGGGCTGAAGCTTTCTTT; cdr3_aa: CAISDPTGRAEAFF
j_call: TRBJ2-1; clone_size: many; d_call: NA; v_call: TRBV7-9; cdr3_length: 15; cdr3_nt: TGTGCCAGCAGCCACGACCTGGACGGAGACAATGAGCAGTTCTTC; cdr3_aa: CASSHDLDGDNEQFF
j_call: TRBJ2-5; clone_size: few; d_call: NA; v_call: TRBV18; cdr3_length: 14; cdr3_nt: TGTGCCAGCTCACTGTCGACAGGACGTGGGACCCAGTACTTC; cdr3_aa: CASSLSTGRGTQYF
j_call: TRBJ2-3; clone_size: many; d_call: NA; v_call: TRBV6-5; cdr3_length: 17; cdr3_nt: TGTGCCAGCAGTTACTCGATAAGGGGTACGTGGTCAGATACGCAGTATTTT; cdr3_aa: CASSYSIRGTWSDTQYF
j_call: TRBJ1-1; clone_size: once; d_call: NA; v_call: TRBV5-1; cdr3_length: 13; cdr3_nt: TGCGCCAGCAGCTTGAGCAGGGAAGGTGAAGCTTTCTTT; cdr3_aa: CASSLSREGEAFF
j_call: TRBJ2-2; clone_size: few; d_call: NA; v_call: TRBV6-2/TRBV6-3; cdr3_length: 13; cdr3_nt: TGTGCCAGCAGTTCCTCTATACCCGGGGAGCTGTTTTTT; cdr3_aa: CASSSSIPGELFF
j_call: TRBJ1-2; clone_size: once; d_call: NA; v_call: TRBV19; cdr3_length: 13; cdr3_nt: TGTGCCAGTAGGCACAGACAGGATCATGGCTACACCTTC; cdr3_aa: CASRHRQDHGYTF
j_call: TRBJ2-7; clone_size: many; d_call: NA; v_call: TRBV5-1; cdr3_length: 13; cdr3_nt: TGCGCCAGCAGGGGGACTGACTCCTACGAGCAGTACTTC; cdr3_aa: CASRGTDSYEQYF
j_call: TRBJ2-1; clone_size: many; d_call: NA; v_call: TRBV11-2; cdr3_length: 15; cdr3_nt: TGTGCCAGCAGCATTGAGGGGGTCCTATACAATGAGCAGTTCTTC; cdr3_aa: CASSIEGVLYNEQFF
j_call: TRBJ1-2; clone_size: few; d_call: TRBD1; v_call: TRBV12-3/TRBV12-4; cdr3_length: 16; cdr3_nt: TGTGCCAGCACCCCAGGGGACAGCCTAACTAACTATGGCTACACCTTC; cdr3_aa: CASTPGDSLTNYGYTF
j_call: TRBJ2-1; clone_size: NA; d_call: TRBD1; v_call: TRBV2; cdr3_length: 15; cdr3_nt: TGTGCCAGCAGTGAAATGCGGGACAGGGACAATGAGCAGTTCTTC; cdr3_aa: CASSEMRDRDNEQFF
j_call: TRBJ1-2; clone_size: few; d_call: NA; v_call: TRBV20-1; cdr3_length: 14; cdr3_nt: TGCAGTACTAGGGGGAACAGGGACGGAGGTGGCTACACCTTC; cdr3_aa: CSTRGNRDGGGYTF
j_call: TRBJ1-5; clone_size: NA; d_call: NA; v_call: TRBV10-3; cdr3_length: 13; cdr3_nt: TGTGCCATCGGGGAATTAGACAGGCAGCCCCAGCATTTT; cdr3_aa: CAIGELDRQPQHF
j_call: TRBJ2-3; clone_size: few; d_call: NA; v_call: TRBV24-1; cdr3_length: 18; cdr3_nt: TGTGCCACCAGTGATGGTACTAGCCGGACAATTAGCACAGATACGCAGTATTTT; cdr3_aa: CATSDGTSRTISTDTQYF
j_call: TRBJ2-3; clone_size: many; d_call: NA; v_call: TRBV12-3/TRBV12-4; cdr3_length: 12; cdr3_nt: TGTGCCAGCAGTTCAGGGCGGGATACGCAGTATTTT; cdr3_aa: CASSSGRDTQYF
j_call: TRBJ2-7; clone_size: NA; d_call: TRBD1; v_call: TRBV7-9; cdr3_length: 16; cdr3_nt: TGTGCCAGCAGCTTAGGGGGACAGCTTATCCCCTACGAGCAGTACTTC; cdr3_aa: CASSLGGQLIPYEQYF
j_call: TRBJ2-3; clone_size: few; d_call: NA; v_call: TRBV2; cdr3_length: 13; cdr3_nt: TGTGCCAGCAGGGACACGGGGACCCCCGTCGAGTATTTT; cdr3_aa: CASRDTGTPVEYF
j_call: TRBJ2-4; clone_size: few; d_call: NA; v_call: TRBV12-3/TRBV12-4; cdr3_length: 11; cdr3_nt: TGTGCCAGCAGTGCCGGAATCATTCAGTACTTC; cdr3_aa: CASSAGIIQYF